This entry lists 5 T cell receptor beta chains sequenced from one sample in a study of cytomegalovirus exposure and HLA in healthy donors. The PCR used 60 Vbeta and 13 Jbeta primers. Measured with immunoSEQ multiplex PCR; TCRdb has only the in-frame clones, and not every one. This table holds over 95,000 clones, around 77% found once. Sequencing input: PBMCs. All receptors come from a woman in her 30s in good health and CMV-seropositive.

This clone was detected only a few times. The J gene is TRBJ2-1, the V gene TRBV19, with a possible D match to TRBD1 (5 bases). With 7 bases removed from V and 0 bases from J, the gap between germline ends came to 16 bases. The CDR3 loop spans 16 amino acids. From germline, CDR1 is LNHDA and CDR2 SQIVND (reference sequence). The CDR3 DNA sequence: TGTGCCAGTACCCCACTGATAGGGGTCTCCTACAATGAGCAGTTCTTC. Protein: CASTPLIGVSYNEQFF.

The chain uses TRBV27 and TRBJ2-7; tentative D call: TRBD1 (7 bases). Germline V gene data show CDR1 as MNHEY and CDR2 as SMNVEV (reference sequence). The CDR3 length is 14 residues. V gave up 4 bases and J gave up 3 bases, with 13 bases separating them. CDR3 loop: CASSSNQGGYEQYF. CDR3 nucleotides: TGTGCCAGCAGTTCCAACCAGGGGGGCTACGAGCAGTACTTC.

This sequence joins TRBV9 and TRBJ2-5; D is perhaps TRBD2 (5 bases). There are 13 residues in the CDR3. CDR1 SGDLS and CDR2 YYNGEE come from the germline V gene. V was cut by 0 bases and J by 7 bases, with 10 bases left in between. The CDR3 nucleotides are TGTGCCAGCAGCGTAGACCGTGGAGGGACCCAGTACTTC. It translates to CASSVDRGGTQYF. The full variable domain, completed using reference TRBV9 and TRBJ2-5, is DSGVTQTPKHLITATGQRVTLRCSPRSGDLSVYWYQQSLDQGLQFLIQYYNGEERAKGNILERFSAQQFPDLHSELNLSSLELGDSALYFCASSVDRGGTQYFGPGTRLLVL.

The V call is TRBV30, the J call TRBJ2-7; weak D call: TRBD1 (5 bases). V lost 4 bases and J lost 2, with 9 bases in between. The CDR3 totals 12 residues. The germline CDR1 and CDR2 sequences are GTSNPN and SVGIG (reference sequence). The CDR3 region is CAWTATAYEQYF. The CDR3 DNA sequence: TGTGCCTGGACCGCGACAGCCTACGAGCAGTACTTC.

This clone occurred a few times. The rearrangement links TRBV10-2 to TRBJ2-7; 8 bases align to TRBD2. The V gene end was trimmed by 3 bases and the J gene end by 1 base; junction bases not matched to a gene: 5. Germline V CDR1 and CDR2: WSHSY, SAAADI. The CDR3 runs to 15 residues. The CDR3 spells CASSDSGTYSYEQYF. CDR3 in DNA: TGCGCCAGCAGTGATAGCGGGACCTATTCCTACGAGCAGTACTTC.